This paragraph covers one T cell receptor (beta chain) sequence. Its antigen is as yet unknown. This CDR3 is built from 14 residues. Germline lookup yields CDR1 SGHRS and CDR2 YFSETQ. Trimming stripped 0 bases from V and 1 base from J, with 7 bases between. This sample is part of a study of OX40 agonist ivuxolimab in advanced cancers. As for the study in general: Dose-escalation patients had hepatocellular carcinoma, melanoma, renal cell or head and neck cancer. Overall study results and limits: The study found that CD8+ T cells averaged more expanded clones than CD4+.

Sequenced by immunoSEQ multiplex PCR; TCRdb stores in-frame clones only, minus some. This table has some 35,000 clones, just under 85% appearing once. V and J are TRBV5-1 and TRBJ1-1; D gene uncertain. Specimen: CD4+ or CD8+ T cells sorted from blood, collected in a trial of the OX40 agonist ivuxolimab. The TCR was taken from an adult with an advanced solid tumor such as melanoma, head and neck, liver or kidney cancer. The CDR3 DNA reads TGCGCCAGCAGCTTGGTGGTTGGGAACACTGAAGCTTTCTTT. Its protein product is CASSLVVGNTEAFF.